This TCR beta chain was identified during a study of CD8+ T cells in alopecia areata. Overall study context: Treated patients were given oral tofacitinib, which was dosed at 5 to 10 mg twice daily.

Treatment given: oral pan-JAK inhibitor, 5-10 mg twice daily. Findings of the study overall: In lesional scalp, particularly from alopecia totalis/universalis, clonality was higher than in normal scalp. Many of the expanded lesional clones endured in scalp and blood while on tofacitinib.

The authors extracted RNA and reverse transcribed it into cDNA as the sequencing template. Sequencing used immunoSEQ multiplex PCR; TCRdb keeps in-frame clones, though not all of them. The sample gives 200,000 to 250,000 clones, just over 65% of which show up once; about 1.2% is in the top ten. Germline V gene sequence: CDR1 GTSNPN, CDR2 SVGIG (reference sequence). CDR3 length: 11 amino acids. Trimming cost V 4 bases and J 7 bases; bases outside gene matches: 4. To note about this clone: Its cognate antigen is unknown.

The chain carries TRBV30 and TRBJ2-7, with 7 bases lining up with TRBD1. The source was CD4+ T cells sorted from blood, collected at approximately week 42, from a patient treated with tofacitinib. The TCR was taken from a human donor with alopecia areata. CDR3 loop: CAWKGAGEQYF. Here the CDR3 DNA reads TGTGCCTGGAAGGGGGCTGGGGAGCAGTACTTC.